Below, one TCR beta chain is given with its context. Its antigen is not identified. These data come from a study of T cell repertoires in cytomegalovirus infection. Study information: CMV infection and matching HLA type were both indicated by public TCR beta signatures. Whole-study findings and limits: Of the TCR beta families, the public ones yielded a cumulative frequency that identified carriers of CMV plus the relevant HLA. Dominating the ex vivo response were TCR beta clonotypes that were CMV-specific and HLA-C-restricted.

TCRdb processed the reads anew with MiXCR; each CDR3 protein has one entry. The sample contains about 490,000 distinct CDR3 sequences, 16% of which appear only once. Sequencing was done on a sample of CD8+ T cells from PBMCs. The source of this sequence is a human donor in good health (CMV status not recorded). Some clones in this sample may be carry-over from other donors' samples.

For the CDR3, the DNA is TGTGCCATCCACCCTCCAGGGTTCGGGCAGCCCCAGCATTTT. Translated, it gives CAIHPPGFGQPQHF. This rearrangement joins TRBV6-5 to TRBJ1-5; maybe TRBD1 (5 bases). The CDR3 consists of 14 residues. Germline loops: CDR1 MNHEY, CDR2 SVGAGI. Trimming removed 10 bases at V and 7 bases at J, with 20 bases between.